The 14 T cell receptor beta chains below come from one sample, sequenced in a study of shared clonotypes between healthy human individuals. Method: immunoSEQ multiplex PCR; TCRdb's copy keeps in-frame clones and lacks some. There are 2 million to 2.5 million clones in the sample; approximately 94% occur only once, and approximately 0.13% lies in the top ten. Sequencing used naive CD4+ T cells sorted from blood. The subset is: CD45RA+ positively selected. These receptors were obtained from a man younger than 35 in good health.

J is TRBJ1-5 and V is TRBV7-2; D is unresolved. The CDR3 spans 14 residues. V shed 5 bases and J shed 2 bases, with 10 bases lying between them. CDR1 and CDR2 from the germline V gene are SGHTA and FQGNSA. CDR3: CASSLDLGNQPQHF. The DNA for the CDR3 is TGTGCCAGCAGCCTAGACTTGGGCAATCAGCCCCAGCATTTT.

This chain links TRBV5-1 with TRBJ1-2; TRBD1 might be the D (5 bases). The V end lost 2 bases, the J end lost 6 bases, and 14 bases lay between the germline ends. The CDR3 extends over 14 amino acids. Germline V lookup: CDR1 SGHRS, CDR2 YFSETQ. This CDR3 reads CASSLRVSGDGYTF. In DNA, the CDR3 is TGCGCCAGCAGCTTAAGAGTATCGGGGGATGGCTACACCTTC.

The chain uses TRBV11-2 and TRBJ2-7, with D tentatively TRBD1 (7 bases). Germline V gene data show CDR1 as SGHAT and CDR2 as FQNNGV. The V end lost 0 bases, the J end lost 2 bases, and 11 bases lay between the germline ends. The CDR3 sequence is 15 residues long. This chain's CDR3 is CASSLDRGTAYEQYF. CDR3 DNA sequence: TGTGCCAGCAGCTTAGATCGCGGGACAGCCTACGAGCAGTACTTC.

The DNA for the CDR3 is TGTGCCAGCAGCTTAGCAAGTTTCGGCAGGGCGAACACTGAAGCTTTCTTT. Its translation is CASSLASFGRANTEAFF. This chain links TRBV11-2 with TRBJ1-1, with D perhaps TRBD1 (5 bases). Germline V gene lookup returns CDR1 SGHAT and CDR2 FQNNGV. The ends were cut back, 1 base at V and 1 base at J, with 16 bases in the middle. CDR3 length: 17 amino acids.

The chain employs TRBV7-9 and TRBJ1-2; maybe TRBD1 (6 bases). This CDR3 is built from 15 residues. V lost 5 bases, J lost 0 bases, and 13 bases lay in between. The germline V gene has CDR1 SEHNR and CDR2 FQNEAQ (reference sequence). CDR3: CASSANRAANYGYTF. The CDR3 DNA follows: TGTGCCAGCAGCGCCAACAGGGCTGCTAACTATGGCTACACCTTC.

The CDR3 DNA reads as TGTGCCAGCAGTGAAGGGGACAGTCAAGAGACCCAGTACTTC. It yields the protein CASSEGDSQETQYF. The chain couples TRBV6-1 to TRBJ2-5; 7 bases agree with TRBD1. The CDR3 extends over 14 amino acids. Germline lookup yields CDR1 MNHNS and CDR2 SASEGT. The ends lost 1 base at V and 2 bases at J; junction bases unmatched: 1.

The chain joins TRBV5-1 to TRBJ1-1, with 7 bases matching TRBD1. V gave up 2 bases and J gave up 1 base; unmatched junction bases: 8. Germline V gene sequence: CDR1 SGHRS, CDR2 YFSETQ. This CDR3 comprises 16 residues. In DNA, the CDR3 is TGCGCCAGCAGCTTAGGCATACAGGGGAGGAACACTGAAGCTTTCTTT. Protein: CASSLGIQGRNTEAFF.

The genes are TRBV11-2 and TRBJ1-2, with 10 bases fitting TRBD1. The V segment lost 5 bases and the J segment 9 bases; nucleotides outside the gene matches: 15. The CDR3 is 16 residues long. Germline CDR1 is SGHAT and CDR2 is FQNNGV. CDR3: CASSPRDRGRFVSYTF. For the CDR3, the DNA is TGTGCCAGCAGCCCCCGGGACAGGGGCCGTTTCGTGAGCTACACCTTC.

This clone was seen once. The identical CDR3 is also encoded by other nucleotide sequences in the sample. This chain connects TRBV9 to TRBJ2-7, with D unclear. Germline V gene lookup returns CDR1 SGDLS and CDR2 YYNGEE. V shed 0 bases and J shed 0 bases, with 10 bases lying between them. This CDR3 has 15 amino acids. CDR3 DNA sequence: TGTGCCAGCAGCGTAGGTCCCAGCGACTCCTACGAGCAGTACTTC. Residues: CASSVGPSDSYEQYF.

The CDR3 region is CASSKTPGTYYEQYF. DNA for the CDR3: TGTGCCAGCAGTAAGACCCCCGGGACATACTACGAGCAGTACTTC. The genes are TRBV6-5 and TRBJ2-7; possible D gene TRBD1, 6 bases. The CDR3 runs 15 residues. The germline CDR1 and CDR2 sequences are MNHEY and SVGAGI. Trimming left V 5 bases short and J 3 bases short, with 17 bases between.

Notes on this clone: Other DNA sequences within the sample encode an identical CDR3. The chain is built from TRBV6-5 and TRBJ2-7; tentatively, D is TRBD1 (5 bases). Germline V lookup: CDR1 MNHEY, CDR2 SVGAGI. The V gene lost 2 bases and the J gene lost 3 bases, with 8 bases spanning the gap. The CDR3 totals 13 residues. The CDR3 reads CASSYGTGYEQYF. In DNA, the CDR3 is TGTGCCAGCAGTTACGGTACAGGCTACGAGCAGTACTTC.

V and J are TRBV6-5 and TRBJ1-6; D gene unclear. Germline CDR1 is MNHEY and CDR2 is SVGAGI. V shed 5 bases and J shed 5 bases, with 13 bases lying between them. This CDR3 has 15 amino acids. In DNA, the CDR3 is TGTGCCAGCAGTGCCCTCGCTCCGGATAATTCACCCCTCCACTTT. Protein sequence: CASSALAPDNSPLHF.

J is TRBJ2-2 and V is TRBV28, with 11 bases lining up with TRBD1. Germline trimming cut 2 bases from V and 5 bases from J; bases unmatched to any gene: 16. The CDR3 runs to 20 residues. CDR1 and CDR2 from the germline V gene are MDHEN and SYDVKM. Written as DNA, the CDR3 is TGTGCCAGCAGTTTAAGGTTACGGGACAGGGGGGCGGTGGGAACCGGGGAGCTGTTTTTT. It codes for CASSLRLRDRGAVGTGELFF.

The chain links TRBV2 to TRBJ2-6; D is perhaps TRBD2 (6 bases). The CDR3 spans 19 residues. The germline CDR1 and CDR2 sequences are SNHLY and FYNNEI. Trimming pared 4 bases from V and 0 bases from J, leaving 19 bases between. For the CDR3, the DNA is TGTGCCAGCAGTGGGGATGCAGGAGGGTCAAACTCTGGGGCCAACGTCCTGACTTTC. Its translation is CASSGDAGGSNSGANVLTF.